The TCR beta chain under discussion was sequenced for a study of shared clonotypes between healthy human individuals. Across the whole study: Each donor's CD4 naive and CD4 memory cells filled three plates apiece, CD8 naive two, and CD8 memory one.

On this clone: Antigen: not known.

Whole-study findings and limits: Sharing across a few donors was seen in around 5.1% of naive CD4 clonotypes. Non-shared clonotypes showed lower generation probabilities than clonotypes common to all four donors.

The CDR3 totals 16 residues. Germline trimming cut 3 bases from V and 0 bases from J; bases unmatched to any gene: 6. Per the germline V gene, CDR1 is MNHEY and CDR2 is SMNVEV (reference sequence). Sequenced by immunoSEQ multiplex PCR; TCRdb stores in-frame clones only, minus some. The table lists 660,000 or so clones, roughly 96% of them singletons. Naive-designated CD8 cells lacked CD45RO, were positively enriched for CCR7, and omitted terminally differentiated effector memory CD45RA+ cells. The sequenced sample consisted of naive CD8+ T cells sorted from blood. The V gene is TRBV27, the J gene TRBJ2-3; 7 nucleotides agree with TRBD2. The receptor was derived from a woman in her twenties or thirties in good health. CDR3 sequence (DNA): TGTGCCAGCAGTTTTACCCTAGCGGTGAGCACAGATACGCAGTATTTT. It translates to CASSFTLAVSTDTQYF.